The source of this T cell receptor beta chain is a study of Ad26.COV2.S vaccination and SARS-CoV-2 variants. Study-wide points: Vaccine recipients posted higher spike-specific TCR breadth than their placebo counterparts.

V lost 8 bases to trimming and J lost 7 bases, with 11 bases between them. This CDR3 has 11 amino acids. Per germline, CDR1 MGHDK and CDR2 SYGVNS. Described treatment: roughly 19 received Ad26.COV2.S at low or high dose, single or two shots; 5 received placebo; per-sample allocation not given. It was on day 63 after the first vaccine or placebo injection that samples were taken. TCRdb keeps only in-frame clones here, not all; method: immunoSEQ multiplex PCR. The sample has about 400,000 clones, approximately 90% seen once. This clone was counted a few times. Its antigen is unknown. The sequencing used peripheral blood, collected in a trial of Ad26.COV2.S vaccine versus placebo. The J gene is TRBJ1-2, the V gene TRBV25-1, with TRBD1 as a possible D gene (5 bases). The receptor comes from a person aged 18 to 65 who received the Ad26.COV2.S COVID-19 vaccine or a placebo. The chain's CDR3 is CASAEGFGYTF. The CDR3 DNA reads TGTGCCAGCGCGGAGGGGTTTGGCTACACCTTC.